The 27 T cell receptor beta chains below were found in one sample sequenced in a study of T cell responses to AZD1222 COVID-19 vaccine. The repertoire was sequenced with immunoSEQ multiplex PCR; TCRdb's copy has only in-frame clones and lacks some. The data contain 110,000 or so clones, 89% of them singletons. The material sequenced was peripheral blood, taken on day 0 of MenACWY control vaccination. These receptors all stem from an adult in good health.

The J gene is TRBJ2-6, the V gene TRBV4-2; 7 bases line up with TRBD1. Germline assignment: CDR1 LGHNA and CDR2 YNFKEQ. Unmatched junction bases numbered 6, after V lost 6 bases and J lost 4 bases. The CDR3 runs 15 residues. CDR3 amino acids: CASRMTGFGANVLTF. The CDR3 DNA sequence: TGTGCCAGCAGAATGACAGGGTTCGGGGCCAACGTCCTGACTTTC.

V gene TRBV5-4 combines with J gene TRBJ1-6, with 7 nucleotides matching TRBD1. The germline V gene has CDR1 SGHNT and CDR2 YYREEE (reference sequence). The junction had 6 bases not matched to a gene; V was cut back by 4 bases and J by 8 bases. This CDR3 spans 14 amino acids. The CDR3 sequence: CASSQDRRDSPLHF. In nucleotides, the CDR3 is TGTGCCAGCAGCCAGGACAGGAGGGATTCACCCCTCCACTTT.

The rearrangement uses TRBV29-1 and TRBJ1-3; D is unresolved. The CDR3 contains 14 residues. Per the germline V gene, CDR1 is SQVTM and CDR2 is ANQGSEA. The V end lost 4 bases, the J end lost 4 bases, and 14 bases lay between the germline ends. The chain's CDR3 is CSVVPGPGGNTIYF. CDR3 nucleotides: TGCAGCGTTGTCCCCGGGCCGGGCGGAAACACCATATATTTT.

The chain uses TRBV4-2 and TRBJ2-7, with 7 bases that match TRBD2. CDR1 is LGHNA and CDR2 is YNFKEQ in the germline V gene. Trimming removed 1 base from V and 0 bases from J; junction bases left unmatched: 6. This CDR3 has 16 residues. CDR3: CASSQGSGDPSYEQYF. CDR3 in DNA: TGTGCCAGCAGCCAAGGGAGCGGGGACCCCTCCTACGAGCAGTACTTC.

The chain has TRBV3-1 (or the pseudogene TRBV3-2) and TRBJ2-5; TRBD1 agrees at 8 bases. V trimming: 4 bases; J trimming: 4 bases; junction bases outside the gene matches: 5. CDR1 LGHDT and CDR2 YNNKEL come from the germline V gene (reference sequence). The CDR3 loop spans 14 amino acids. The CDR3 region is CASSPAQGGETQYF. CDR3 in DNA: TGTGCCAGCAGCCCAGCACAGGGGGGAGAGACCCAGTACTTC.

V and J are TRBV19 and TRBJ1-5, with 7 bases lining up with TRBD1. Germline loops: CDR1 LNHDA, CDR2 SQIVND (reference sequence). This CDR3 contains 16 residues. J was trimmed by 2 bases and V by 2 bases; bases with no gene match: 6. The CDR3 reads CASSISTGVGNQPQHF. CDR3 nucleotides: TGTGCCAGTAGTATATCCACAGGGGTAGGCAATCAGCCCCAGCATTTT. Based on the CDR3 plus reference TRBV19 and TRBJ1-5, the full variable domain is DGGITQSPKYLFRKEGQNVTLSCEQNLNHDAMYWYRQDPGQGLRLIYYSQIVNDFQKGDIAEGYSVSREKKESFPLTVTSAQKNPTAFYLCASSISTGVGNQPQHFGDGTRLSIL.

The J gene is TRBJ2-7, the V gene TRBV6-2 or TRBV6-3; D gene unclear. Germline loops: CDR1 MNHEY, CDR2 SVGEGT. This CDR3 contains 13 residues. V was clipped by 2 bases and J by 2 bases, with 7 bases between them. The CDR3 loop is CASSYEVTYEQYF. In DNA form, the CDR3 reads TGTGCCAGCAGTTACGAGGTAACCTACGAGCAGTACTTC.

This clone was seen a single time. The CDR3 reads CAWSKVGADGYTF. CDR3 sequence (DNA): TGTGCCTGGAGTAAGGTCGGCGCGGATGGCTACACCTTC. The rearrangement links TRBV30 to TRBJ1-2, with D uncertain. The CDR3 totals 13 residues. The V gene lost 2 bases and the J gene lost 6 bases, with 13 bases spanning the gap. Germline lookup yields CDR1 GTSNPN and CDR2 SVGIG (reference sequence).

The chain combines TRBV9 with TRBJ1-5; a weak D match, TRBD1 (6 bases). Germline assignment: CDR1 SGDLS and CDR2 YYNGEE. V was shortened by 1 base and J by 7 bases, with 12 bases between the two germline ends. The CDR3 is 14 amino acids. As DNA, the CDR3 is TGTGCCAGCAGCGTAAGCGGGGGCTTACAGCCCCAGCATTTT. Amino acid sequence: CASSVSGGLQPQHF. Using reference TRBV9 and TRBJ1-5 for the parts outside the CDR3, the full variable domain is DSGVTQTPKHLITATGQRVTLRCSPRSGDLSVYWYQQSLDQGLQFLIQYYNGEERAKGNILERFSAQQFPDLHSELNLSSLELGDSALYFCASSVSGGLQPQHFGDGTRLSIL.

The chain combines TRBV7-9 with TRBJ2-7, with unresolved D. Deletions cut 0 bases from V and 4 bases from J, with 7 bases between. The CDR3 contains 13 residues. Germline V gives CDR1 SEHNR, CDR2 FQNEAQ (reference sequence). The CDR3 nucleotides read TGTGCCAGCAGCTTAGCGGCCCGGTACGAGCAGTACTTC. The encoded protein is CASSLAARYEQYF. The whole variable domain, filled in from reference TRBV7-9 and TRBJ2-7, reads DTGVSQNPRHKITKRGQNVTFRCDPISEHNRLYWYRQTLGQGPEFLTYFQNEAQLEKSRLLSDRFSAERPKGSFSTLEIQRTEQGDSAMYLCASSLAARYEQYFGPGTRLTVT.

This sequence joins TRBV7-3 and TRBJ1-5; 7 nucleotides line up with TRBD1. Germline values: CDR1 SGHTA, CDR2 FQGTGA. CDR3 size: 13 residues. The V and J ends lost 5 bases and 4 bases, in that order; junction bases with no gene match: 2. The chain's CDR3 is CASSLQGNQPQHF. CDR3 sequence (DNA): TGTGCCAGCAGCCTACAGGGGAATCAGCCCCAGCATTTT.

The chain is built from TRBV30 and TRBJ2-5; no reliable D call. The ends were cut back, 0 bases at V and 7 bases at J, with 9 bases in the middle. The length of the CDR3 is 12 residues. Germline CDR1 reads GTSNPN; CDR2 reads SVGIG (reference sequence). For the CDR3, the DNA is TGTGCCTGGAGTGTAGGCATGGGGACCCAGTACTTC. Translation gives CAWSVGMGTQYF. Full variable domain (remainder filled in from reference TRBV30 and TRBJ2-5): SQTIHQWPATLVQPVGSPLSLECTVEGTSNPNLYWYRQAAGRGLQLLFYSVGIGQISSEVPQNLSASRPQDRQFILSSKKLLLSDSGFYLCAWSVGMGTQYFGPGTRLLVL.

The rearrangement uses TRBV11-2 and TRBJ2-7; D not resolved. Trimming took 2 bases from V and 0 from J, leaving 5 bases between them. Germline assignment: CDR1 SGHAT and CDR2 FQNNGV. There are 13 residues in the CDR3. The CDR3 here is CASSLQNSYEQYF. The CDR3 bases are TGTGCCAGCAGCTTACAGAACTCCTACGAGCAGTACTTC.

This chain links TRBV2 with TRBJ1-2; D is possibly TRBD1 (6 bases). The CDR3 length is 14 residues. The V and J ends lost 6 bases and 5 bases respectively, with 16 bases between them. Germline V gives CDR1 SNHLY, CDR2 FYNNEI. The CDR3 reads CASRTTGLRYGYTF. The CDR3 bases are TGTGCCAGCAGAACAACAGGGTTGAGGTATGGCTACACCTTC.

This clone has a single count. V usage is TRBV5-4 and J usage is TRBJ1-5; 7 bases agree with TRBD1. Germline V gene lookup returns CDR1 SGHNT and CDR2 YYREEE (reference sequence). The CDR3 has 14 residues. V lost 2 bases, J lost 2 bases, and 1 base stayed unmatched. In DNA form, the CDR3 reads TGTGCCAGCAGCTTCCAGGGGGGCAATCAGCCCCAGCATTTT. Its protein product is CASSFQGGNQPQHF.

V usage is TRBV6-1 and J usage is TRBJ1-3; D may be TRBD1 (6 bases). V was cut by 4 bases and J by 0 bases, with 13 bases left in between. Germline V gives CDR1 MNHNS, CDR2 SASEGT. The CDR3 consists of 16 residues. CDR3 sequence: CASSALGQSSGNTIYF. DNA for the CDR3: TGTGCCAGCAGTGCATTAGGACAGAGCTCTGGAAACACCATATATTTT.

V is TRBV18 and J is TRBJ2-7; no reliable D call. Germline values: CDR1 KGHSH, CDR2 LQKENI. CDR3 length: 12 residues. Trimming cost V 5 bases and J 0 bases, with 5 bases left between them. CDR3 protein: CASSGDSYEQYF. The CDR3 nucleotides are TGTGCCAGCTCAGGGGACTCCTACGAGCAGTACTTC.

The chain links TRBV6-5 to TRBJ1-5; D gene ambiguous. Germline loops: CDR1 MNHEY, CDR2 SVGAGI. The CDR3 runs 11 residues. V was clipped by 8 bases and J by 9 bases, with 11 bases between them. The CDR3 reads CASDQDGPQHF. The CDR3 region has the DNA TGTGCCAGCGACCAAGATGGGCCCCAGCATTTT.

The V and J genes are TRBV3-1 (or the pseudogene TRBV3-2) and TRBJ1-6; D gene unclear. The CDR3 is 18 amino acids. Germline CDR1 is LGHDT and CDR2 is YNNKEL (reference sequence). Trimming left V 0 bases short and J 0 bases short, with 12 bases between. The CDR3 sequence is CASSQDLGLSSYNSPLHF. In nucleotides, the CDR3 is TGTGCCAGCAGCCAAGATCTAGGGTTGAGCTCCTATAATTCACCCCTCCACTTT.

The chain couples TRBV27 to TRBJ2-1; 9 bases align to TRBD2. Germline V gene lookup returns CDR1 MNHEY and CDR2 SMNVEV (reference sequence). V dropped 6 bases and J dropped 1; count of bases not matched to a gene: 13. This CDR3 comprises 18 residues. In DNA, the CDR3 is TGTGCCAGCAGCCTGGGGGGCGGGGGGGCTGTATCCTACAATGAGCAGTTCTTC. Its protein product is CASSLGGGGAVSYNEQFF.

This chain joins TRBV30 and TRBJ2-7; the D is unclear. The CDR3 spans 12 residues. Germline V CDR1 and CDR2: GTSNPN, SVGIG (reference sequence). Between the trimmed V and J ends, which lost 0 bases and 7 bases, there was a span of 10 bases. This CDR3 reads CAWSVLGYEQYF. The CDR3 DNA is TGTGCCTGGAGTGTGTTGGGTTATGAGCAGTACTTC. The full variable domain, its missing parts supplied by reference TRBV30 and TRBJ2-7, is SQTIHQWPATLVQPVGSPLSLECTVEGTSNPNLYWYRQAAGRGLQLLFYSVGIGQISSEVPQNLSASRPQDRQFILSSKKLLLSDSGFYLCAWSVLGYEQYFGPGTRLTVT.

The chain recombines TRBV11-2 with TRBJ1-1, with D possibly TRBD1 on 5 matching bases. Trimming took off 0 bases at V and 9 bases at J, with 32 bases between the two ends. In germline, CDR1 is SGHAT, CDR2 FQNNGV. This CDR3 contains 20 residues. The CDR3 loop reads CASSLDLGGQERTPIGKAFF. The CDR3, as DNA: TGTGCCAGCAGCTTAGATCTGGGGGGTCAGGAGAGGACCCCAATCGGGAAAGCTTTCTTT.

The chain's CDR3 is CASSQDRGVFLEKLFF. CDR3 DNA sequence: TGCGCCAGCAGCCAAGATCGGGGGGTTTTCCTTGAAAAACTGTTTTTT. The chain combines TRBV4-1 with TRBJ1-4; D is perhaps TRBD1 (5 bases). Germline V gene lookup returns CDR1 MGHRA and CDR2 YSYEKL. V lost 0 bases and J 7 bases, leaving 15 bases between the germline ends. CDR3 length equals 16 residues.

The rearrangement links TRBV2 to TRBJ1-5; 8 bases map to TRBD1. V dropped 4 bases and J dropped 7; count of bases not matched to a gene: 6. Germline V gene lookup returns CDR1 SNHLY and CDR2 FYNNEI. The CDR3 contains 14 residues. In nucleotides, the CDR3 is TGTGCCAGCAGTGGAGGACAGGGCGGGCAGCCCCAGCATTTT. As protein: CASSGGQGGQPQHF.

The chain carries TRBV27 and TRBJ1-2; D is uncertain. Per the germline V gene, CDR1 is MNHEY and CDR2 is SMNVEV (reference sequence). V was pared by 0 bases and J by 4 bases, with 9 bases between. CDR3 size: 14 residues. This CDR3 reads CASSLSRGSYGYTF. In DNA, the CDR3 is TGTGCCAGCAGTTTATCTCGGGGATCCTATGGCTACACCTTC.

The V call is TRBV5-4, the J call TRBJ2-1, with 11 bases that match TRBD2. The CDR3 loop spans 17 amino acids. Germline V gene data show CDR1 as SGHNT and CDR2 as YYREEE (reference sequence). After removal of 0 bases from V and 10 bases from J, the junction contained 12 bases not matched to a gene. The CDR3 here is CASSLAVVGTSGGEQFF. CDR3 nucleotides: TGTGCCAGCAGCTTGGCCGTGGTCGGTACTAGCGGGGGCGAGCAGTTCTTC.

CDR3 in amino acids: CASNRRDDNEKLFF. The CDR3 DNA reads TGTGCCAGCAACCGCCGGGACGACAATGAAAAACTGTTTTTT. The rearrangement joins TRBV2 to TRBJ1-4; possible D gene TRBD1, 5 bases. In germline, CDR1 is SNHLY, CDR2 FYNNEI. V was pared by 7 bases and J by 5 bases, with 14 bases between. CDR3 length: 14 residues.